This TCR beta chain was profiled in a study of T cells in Graves' hyperthyroidism and ophthalmopathy. Germline values: CDR1 ENHRY, CDR2 SYGVKD. The CDR3 is made up of 11 amino acids. Trimming took 11 bases from V and 7 from J; bases not matched to a gene: 6. TCR beta CDR3 region amplification was performed from RNA transcripts. A first-round RT-PCR of the TCR CDR3 used the HTBI primer set. TCRdb re-called the multiplex PCR reads through MiXCR, storing one row per CDR3 protein. The table has about 560,000 distinct CDR3 sequences, 40% to 55% seen once. Disease duration under 2 months; hyperthyroidism patients were aged 18 to 65. Not enrolled were patients with uncontrolled infection, other autoimmune disease, pregnancy or lactation. Thyroid ultrasound and orbital computed tomography, with clinical symptoms and serum thyroxine and TRAb, informed diagnoses.

The V call is TRBV10-3, the J call TRBJ1-2; 8 bases align to TRBD1. This clonotype was obtained from a woman younger than 30 with Graves' hyperthyroidism. The source material was peripheral blood or thyroid tissue (not recorded which). The CDR3 loop is CASRTGPGYTF. Written as DNA, the CDR3 is TGTGCCTCGAGGACAGGGCCTGGCTACACCTTC.